The 32 T cell receptor beta chains presented below share a single source sample, sequenced in a study of blood T cell repertoires in COVID-19. Sequenced by immunoSEQ multiplex PCR; TCRdb stores in-frame clones only, minus some. The data show 150,000 to 200,000 clones, with 60% to 85% seen just once and roughly 17% held by the top ten. Sequencing was done on a sample of peripheral blood. The origin of the receptors is a man aged 55 to 70 with active or convalescent COVID-19.

The J gene is TRBJ1-2, the V gene TRBV19, with D possibly matching TRBD1 (5 bases). V was clipped by 4 bases and J by 4 bases, with 16 bases between them. Germline-derived CDR1 and CDR2 are LNHDA and SQIVND (reference sequence). The CDR3 contains 15 residues. CDR3 in amino acids: CASSTTGNPLYGYTF. CDR3 DNA: TGTGCCAGTAGTACCACAGGCAACCCACTCTATGGCTACACCTTC. The complete variable domain, with remaining parts taken from reference TRBV19 and TRBJ1-2, reads DGGITQSPKYLFRKEGQNVTLSCEQNLNHDAMYWYRQDPGQGLRLIYYSQIVNDFQKGDIAEGYSVSREKKESFPLTVTSAQKNPTAFYLCASSTTGNPLYGYTFGSGTRLTVV.

The CDR3 here is CASSSGTSGFYEQFF. DNA of the CDR3: TGTGCCAGCAGCTCCGGGACTAGCGGGTTTTATGAGCAGTTCTTC. The chain joins TRBV5-4 to TRBJ2-1; 12 bases are a match to TRBD2. This CDR3 contains 15 residues. The ends lost 3 bases at V and 8 bases at J; junction bases unmatched: 6. Germline V gene data show CDR1 as SGHNT and CDR2 as YYREEE (reference sequence).

This chain connects TRBV6-5 to TRBJ2-2; D unresolved. The CDR3 extends over 13 amino acids. CDR1 and CDR2 from the germline V gene are MNHEY and SVGAGI. V dropped 6 bases and J dropped 7 bases, with 12 bases sitting between them. CDR3 in amino acids: CASRFASGGELFF. The CDR3 region has the DNA TGTGCCAGCAGGTTCGCATCCGGCGGGGAGCTGTTTTTT.

The gene calls are TRBV24-1 and TRBJ2-3; 8 nucleotides agree with TRBD2. V dropped 3 bases and J dropped 6; count of bases not matched to a gene: 10. The CDR3 length is 16 residues. Germline lookup yields CDR1 KGHDR and CDR2 SFDVKD. CDR3 loop: CATSDPAPGGSDTQYF. The CDR3 DNA is TGTGCCACCAGTGATCCCGCCCCGGGGGGGTCGGATACGCAGTATTTT.

The V gene is TRBV28, the J gene TRBJ2-7, with D unclear. V gave up 6 bases and J gave up 5 bases, with 11 bases separating them. The CDR3 contains 12 residues. Germline CDR1 reads MDHEN; CDR2 reads SYDVKM. The CDR3 DNA is TGTGCCAGCAGCATACCAGAGGACGAGCAGTACTTC. Amino acids: CASSIPEDEQYF.

About this clone: One end of the junction fails to match germline, which may point to a read error. V gene TRBV5-4 combines with J gene TRBJ2-5; 9 positions agree with TRBD1. The CDR3 is made up of 17 amino acids. The V gene's germline CDR1 is SGHNT and CDR2 YYREEE (reference sequence). The CDR3 loop reads CASRFATGGRNSETQYF. DNA of the CDR3: TGTGCCAGCCGCTTCGCCACAGGGGGCCGGAATTCAGAGACCCAGTACTTC.

This clone appeared many times. The chain employs TRBV4-1 and TRBJ2-7; TRBD2 matches 7 bases. This CDR3 contains 15 residues. The V segment lost 1 base and the J segment 3 bases; nucleotides outside the gene matches: 6. Germline V lookup: CDR1 MGHRA, CDR2 YSYEKL. As DNA, the CDR3 is TGCGCCAGCAGCCAAGGGACTAGTAGGATCTACGAGCAGTACTTC. This translates into CASSQGTSRIYEQYF.

The chain is built from TRBV28 and TRBJ2-5, with 9 bases matching TRBD1. Trimming removed 6 bases from V and 7 bases from J; junction bases left unmatched: 9. CDR1 MDHEN and CDR2 SYDVKM come from the germline V gene. This CDR3 is 14 amino acids long. CDR3 sequence (DNA): TGTGCCAGCAGCCAAACAGGGGGCGCCTGGACCCAGTACTTC. Amino acids: CASSQTGGAWTQYF. Full variable domain (remainder filled in from reference TRBV28 and TRBJ2-5): DVKVTQSSRYLVKRTGEKVFLECVQDMDHENMFWYRQDPGLGLRLIYFSYDVKMKEKGDIPEGYSVSREKKERFSLILESASTNQTSMYLCASSQTGGAWTQYFGPGTRLLVL.

The chain combines TRBV27 with TRBJ2-1; 16 bases fit TRBD2. V was clipped by 6 bases and J by 1 base; unmatched bases: 6. CDR1 and CDR2 from the germline V gene are MNHEY and SMNVEV (reference sequence). The CDR3 totals 18 residues. CDR3 DNA sequence: TGTGCCAGCAGGGCAGGGACTAGCGGGAGGGGGTCCTACAATGAGCAGTTCTTC. This codes for CASRAGTSGRGSYNEQFF.

The rearrangement uses TRBV4-1 and TRBJ2-1; 9 nucleotides match TRBD2. CDR3 length: 17 residues. Germline V CDR1 and CDR2: MGHRA, YSYEKL. V trimming: 3 bases; J trimming: 7 bases; junction bases outside the gene matches: 13. In nucleotides, the CDR3 is TGCGCCAGCAGCCAGGGAGCGGGAGGTGTCATAGGGAATGAGCAGTTCTTC. It is translated as CASSQGAGGVIGNEQFF.

This chain uses TRBV9 with TRBJ2-2; 9 bases are a match to TRBD2. This CDR3 has 17 residues. Germline CDR1 and CDR2: SGDLS and YYNGEE. The junction had 7 bases not matched to a gene; V was cut back by 4 bases and J by 0 bases. The CDR3 sequence is CASSTRTSAPNTGELFF. CDR3 coding DNA: TGTGCCAGCAGCACCAGGACTAGCGCCCCGAACACCGGGGAGCTGTTTTTT. The full variable domain, with the rest looked up from reference TRBV9 and TRBJ2-2, is DSGVTQTPKHLITATGQRVTLRCSPRSGDLSVYWYQQSLDQGLQFLIQYYNGEERAKGNILERFSAQQFPDLHSELNLSSLELGDSALYFCASSTRTSAPNTGELFFGEGSRLTVL.

The chain carries TRBV19 and TRBJ1-1; D not resolved. The V end lost 3 bases, the J end lost 1 base, and 6 bases lay between the germline ends. Germline assignment: CDR1 LNHDA and CDR2 SQIVND (reference sequence). The CDR3 is made up of 13 amino acids. CDR3 sequence (DNA): TGTGCCAGTAGTATTGAACAGAACACTGAAGCTTTCTTT. Protein: CASSIEQNTEAFF.

The chain couples TRBV2 to TRBJ1-2, with 8 bases that match TRBD1. Germline assignment: CDR1 SNHLY and CDR2 FYNNEI. The J segment lost 2 bases and the V segment lost 8 bases, leaving 7 bases of the junction unmatched. This CDR3 contains 14 residues. In DNA, the CDR3 is TGTGCCAGCGGCCGGGACAGGCCAAACTATGGCTACACCTTC. Translated: CASGRDRPNYGYTF.

This clone was observed a handful of times. The chain couples TRBV6-5 to TRBJ1-2; no definite D call. The CDR3 is 12 residues long. V dropped 2 bases and J dropped 5 bases, with 6 bases sitting between them. CDR1 and CDR2 (germline): MNHEY, SVGAGI. DNA for the CDR3: TGTGCCAGCAGTTACGGAGAATATGGCTACACCTTC. It is translated as CASSYGEYGYTF.

The chain combines TRBV6-5 with TRBJ1-4, with TRBD1 identical over 7 bases. V was pared by 7 bases and J by 5 bases, with 7 bases of the junction left unmatched. CDR1 is MNHEY and CDR2 is SVGAGI in the germline V gene. The CDR3 spans 14 residues. The CDR3 coding sequence is TGTGCCAGCACCCCGGGACAGAGAAATGAAAAACTGTTTTTT. This encodes CASTPGQRNEKLFF.

The chain combines TRBV29-1 with TRBJ2-7, with D possibly being TRBD1 (5 bases). Germline CDR1 and CDR2: SQVTM and ANQGSEA. With 2 bases removed from V and 2 bases from J, the gap between germline ends came to 19 bases. There are 16 residues in the CDR3. CDR3: CSVELAAVGQAYEQYF. The DNA of the CDR3 is TGCAGCGTTGAACTGGCTGCCGTCGGACAAGCCTACGAGCAGTACTTC.

The chain is built from TRBV7-9 and TRBJ2-5, with 8 bases fitting TRBD1. Germline CDR1 is SEHNR and CDR2 is FQNEAQ (reference sequence). V gave up 2 bases and J gave up 7 bases; unmatched junction bases: 6. CDR3 length equals 14 residues. CDR3 sequence: CASSLMTGERTQYF. In DNA form, the CDR3 reads TGTGCCAGCAGCTTAATGACAGGGGAGAGGACCCAGTACTTC.

The chain uses TRBV7-3 and TRBJ2-2; TRBD2 might be the D (6 bases). Trimming left V 7 bases short and J 4 bases short, with 13 bases between. Germline V gene sequence: CDR1 SGHTA, CDR2 FQGTGA. The CDR3 sequence is 14 residues long. The CDR3 region is CASTEGSGTGELFF. In DNA form, the CDR3 reads TGTGCCAGCACGGAGGGGTCGGGCACCGGGGAGCTGTTTTTT.

This clone turned up a few times. The chain uses TRBV4-2 and TRBJ2-1; D possibly corresponds to TRBD2 (6 bases). The CDR3 contains 16 residues. Germline V CDR1 and CDR2: LGHNA, YNFKEQ. Trimming removed 1 base from V and 8 bases from J, with 18 bases in between. CDR3 sequence (DNA): TGTGCCAGCAGCCAAGTAAAACTAGCCCCTAAACATGAGCAGTTCTTC. Its protein product is CASSQVKLAPKHEQFF.

V is TRBV24-1 and J is TRBJ2-5; 10 nucleotides agree with TRBD1. Germline V gene data show CDR1 as KGHDR and CDR2 as SFDVKD. Unmatched junction bases numbered 3, after V lost 4 bases and J lost 5 bases. The CDR3 runs to 14 residues. DNA of the CDR3: TGTGCCACCAGTGAACCGGGACAGGGGGAGACCCAGTACTTC. The encoded protein is CATSEPGQGETQYF.

This clone was detected a few times. This CDR3 is CASSLEGAGELFF. The CDR3 bases are TGTGCCAGCAGCTTGGAAGGGGCCGGGGAGCTGTTTTTT. The chain recombines TRBV5-4 with TRBJ2-2; a weak D match, TRBD1 (5 bases). The CDR3 length is 13 residues. Germline loops: CDR1 SGHNT, CDR2 YYREEE (reference sequence). The germline V and J ends were trimmed by 0 bases and 6 bases, with 6 bases remaining between them.

The CDR3 region is CASSFFGPGYRPLHF. The CDR3 nucleotides are TGTGCCAGCAGTTTCTTCGGCCCAGGGTATAGACCCCTCCACTTT. The chain carries TRBV27 and TRBJ1-6; D might be TRBD1 (5 bases). Per the germline V gene, CDR1 is MNHEY and CDR2 is SMNVEV (reference sequence). V was shortened by 3 bases and J by 12 bases, with 18 bases between the two germline ends. The CDR3 is made up of 15 amino acids.

This clone showed up just once. V usage is TRBV27 and J usage is TRBJ2-1; TRBD2 agrees at 7 bases. CDR3 length equals 17 residues. J was trimmed by 1 base and V by 2 bases; bases with no gene match: 8. Germline CDR1 MNHEY, CDR2 SMNVEV (reference sequence). The CDR3 DNA is TGTGCCAGCAGTTTAGACGGGAGGCTCGCGTCCTACAATGAGCAGTTCTTC. Translating gives CASSLDGRLASYNEQFF.

The chain recombines TRBV13 with TRBJ2-5, with D possibly matching TRBD1 (5 bases). CDR1 and CDR2 from the germline V gene are PRHDT and FYEKMQ (reference sequence). This CDR3 spans 11 amino acids. V was cut by 5 bases and J by 5 bases, with 6 bases left in between. The CDR3 is CASSAGETQYF. CDR3 nucleotides: TGTGCCAGCAGCGCAGGGGAGACCCAGTACTTC.

The chain recombines TRBV14 with TRBJ1-6; TRBD1 is a possible D gene (6 bases). The CDR3 loop spans 16 amino acids. The germline gives CDR1 SGHDN, CDR2 FVKESK. V lost 4 bases, J lost 8 bases, and 18 bases lay in between. The CDR3 loop is CASSPSRRGRDSPLHF. DNA for the CDR3: TGTGCCAGCAGCCCCTCCCGGAGGGGGAGGGATTCACCCCTCCACTTT. The full variable domain, with the rest looked up from reference TRBV14 and TRBJ1-6, is EAGVTQFPSHSVIEKGQTVTLRCDPISGHDNLYWYRRVMGKEIKFLLHFVKESKQDESGMPNNRFLAERTGGTYSTLKVQPAELEDSGVYFCASSPSRRGRDSPLHFGNGTRLTVT.

This clone turned up a few times. The J gene is TRBJ2-1, the V gene TRBV9, with a possible D match to TRBD1 (6 bases). This CDR3 has 15 residues. V lost 4 bases, J lost 4 bases, and 15 bases lay in between. From germline, CDR1 is SGDLS and CDR2 YYNGEE. This CDR3 reads CASSPSSGAYNEQFF. In nucleotides, the CDR3 is TGTGCCAGCAGCCCCTCCTCAGGGGCGTACAATGAGCAGTTCTTC.

In its sample, this clone was seen a few times. V usage is TRBV14 and J usage is TRBJ2-5; 7 bases are a match to TRBD1. CDR3 length: 15 amino acids. J was trimmed by 1 base and V by 4 bases; bases with no gene match: 6. Germline V gene data show CDR1 as SGHDN and CDR2 as FVKESK. As DNA, the CDR3 is TGTGCCAGCAGCCCACTACAGGGGTTCCAAGAGACCCAGTACTTC. Protein: CASSPLQGFQETQYF.

This clone was seen just once. This chain connects TRBV19 to TRBJ2-3, with TRBD1 identical over 7 bases. This CDR3 region has 15 residues. Per germline, CDR1 LNHDA and CDR2 SQIVND (reference sequence). The V segment lost 5 bases and the J segment 2 bases; nucleotides outside the gene matches: 7. Here the CDR3 DNA reads TGTGCCAGTAGTCCTTGGACAGGTCTCACAGATACGCAGTATTTT. Amino acids: CASSPWTGLTDTQYF.

V gene TRBV5-1 combines with J gene TRBJ1-4; D call uncertain. Germline V gives CDR1 SGHRS, CDR2 YFSETQ. The CDR3 consists of 16 residues. The germline V and J ends were trimmed by 1 base and 5 bases, with 15 bases remaining between them. As DNA, the CDR3 is TGCGCCAGCAGCTTGAAGGAGGTCCGGCGGAATGAAAAACTGTTTTTT. This sequence encodes CASSLKEVRRNEKLFF. The full variable domain, with the rest looked up from reference TRBV5-1 and TRBJ1-4, is KAGVTQTPRYLIKTRGQQVTLSCSPISGHRSVSWYQQTPGQGLQFLFEYFSETQRNKGNFPGRFSGRQFSNSRSEMNVSTLELGDSALYLCASSLKEVRRNEKLFFGSGTQLSVL.

This clone came up many times. V gene TRBV19 combines with J gene TRBJ1-2, with 11 positions matching TRBD1. Unmatched junction bases numbered 14, after V lost 6 bases and J lost 8 bases. The CDR3 is 16 residues long. CDR1 and CDR2 (germline): LNHDA, SQIVND (reference sequence). The CDR3 sequence is CASSPRDRGTYRGYTF. The DNA of the CDR3 is TGTGCCAGTAGCCCCCGGGACAGGGGGACTTATCGGGGCTACACCTTC.

The chain carries TRBV7-2 and TRBJ1-5, with D unclear. V lost 2 bases and J 5 bases, leaving 7 bases between the germline ends. CDR3 length equals 13 residues. CDR1 is SGHTA and CDR2 is FQGNSA in the germline V gene. This chain's CDR3 is CASSLYLYQPQHF. CDR3 in DNA: TGTGCCAGCAGCTTATATCTGTATCAGCCCCAGCATTTT.

The chain carries TRBV5-6 and TRBJ2-7; D not certain. Germline CDR1 and CDR2: SGHDT and YYEEEE. Deletions cut 3 bases from V and 1 base from J, with 8 bases between. This CDR3 region has 13 residues. CDR3 residues: CASSSGLSYEQYF. The DNA for the CDR3 is TGTGCCAGCAGCTCCGGGTTGTCCTACGAGCAGTACTTC.